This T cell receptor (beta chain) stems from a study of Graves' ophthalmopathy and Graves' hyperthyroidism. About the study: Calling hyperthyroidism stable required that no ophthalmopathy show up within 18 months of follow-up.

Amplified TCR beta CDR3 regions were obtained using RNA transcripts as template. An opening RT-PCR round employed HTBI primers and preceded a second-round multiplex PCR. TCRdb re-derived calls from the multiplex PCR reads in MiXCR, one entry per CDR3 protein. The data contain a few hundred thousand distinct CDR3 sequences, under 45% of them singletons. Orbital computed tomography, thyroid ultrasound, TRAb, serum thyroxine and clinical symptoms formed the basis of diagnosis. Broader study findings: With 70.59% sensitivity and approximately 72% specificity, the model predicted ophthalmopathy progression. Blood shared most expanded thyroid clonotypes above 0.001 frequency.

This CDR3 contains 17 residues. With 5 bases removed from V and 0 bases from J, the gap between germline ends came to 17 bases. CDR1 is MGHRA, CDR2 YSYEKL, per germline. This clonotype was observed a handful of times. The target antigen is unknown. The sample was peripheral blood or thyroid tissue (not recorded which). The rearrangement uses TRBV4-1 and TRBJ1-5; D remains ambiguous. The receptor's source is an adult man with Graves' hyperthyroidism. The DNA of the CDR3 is TGCGCCAGCAGCGGACCCCCGCGCCCTGATAGCAATCAGCCCCAGCATTTT. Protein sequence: CASSGPPRPDSNQPQHF.